These T cell receptor beta chains were read from a single sample in a study of beta chain features in type 1 diabetes. The table came from immunoSEQ multiplex PCR; TCRdb's copy has only in-frame clones and leaves some out. The sample shows about 360,000 clones, roughly 12% of them seen only once. Sequenced material: naive CD4+ T cells from blood. These TCRs come from a man between 18 and 35 years old in good health. CDR3s include the opening cysteine and the closing phenylalanine or tryptophan. The order of the fields is V gene, J gene, D gene, clone size, CDR3 protein, CDR3 DNA. The D gene is left open where the match is weak. Size is omitted from some rows. Given values are once, few, many or a class for expanded clones.

v_gene: TRBV28
j_gene: TRBJ2-1
d_gene: TRBD1
abundance: -
CDR3aa: CASRHPGTGMSNEQFF
CDR3nt: TGTGCCAGCAGGCACCCCGGGACAGGGATGTCCAATGAGCAGTTCTTC

v_gene: TRBV29-1
j_gene: TRBJ2-2
d_gene: -
abundance: -
CDR3aa: CSVFTRGIGTGELFF
CDR3nt: TGCAGCGTTTTTACTAGGGGGATTGGTACCGGGGAGCTGTTTTTT

v_gene: TRBV30
j_gene: TRBJ2-5
d_gene: -
abundance: -
CDR3aa: CAWWRGSQETQYF
CDR3nt: TGTGCCTGGTGGCGGGGATCTCAGGAGACCCAGTACTTC

v_gene: TRBV2
j_gene: TRBJ2-3
d_gene: TRBD2
abundance: -
CDR3aa: CASSDGTSGGPDTQYF
CDR3nt: TGTGCCAGCAGTGACGGGACTAGCGGGGGTCCAGATACGCAGTATTTT

v_gene: TRBV5-4
j_gene: TRBJ1-1
d_gene: TRBD1
abundance: -
CDR3aa: CASSPEGRGSTEAFF
CDR3nt: TGTGCCAGCAGCCCGGAGGGCAGGGGGAGCACTGAAGCTTTCTTT

v_gene: TRBV19
j_gene: TRBJ1-5
d_gene: -
abundance: few
CDR3aa: CASTTVSNQPQHF
CDR3nt: TGTGCCAGTACGACAGTTAGCAATCAGCCCCAGCATTTT

v_gene: TRBV4-3
j_gene: TRBJ1-2
d_gene: -
abundance: -
CDR3aa: CASSQAETGHYGYTF
CDR3nt: TGCGCCAGCAGCCAAGCGGAGACAGGACACTATGGCTACACCTTC

v_gene: TRBV28
j_gene: TRBJ2-1
d_gene: TRBD1
abundance: -
CDR3aa: CASSLGQGGHNEQFF
CDR3nt: TGTGCCAGCAGTTTAGGACAGGGTGGCCACAATGAGCAGTTCTTC

v_gene: TRBV15
j_gene: TRBJ2-7
d_gene: -
abundance: -
CDR3aa: CATSRDLGGGYEQYF
CDR3nt: TGTGCCACCAGCAGAGATTTGGGGGGAGGATACGAGCAGTACTTC

v_gene: TRBV11-2
j_gene: TRBJ2-1
d_gene: -
abundance: few
CDR3aa: CASSVGTRVYNEQFF
CDR3nt: TGTGCCAGCAGCGTGGGGACAAGGGTTTACAATGAGCAGTTCTTC

v_gene: TRBV6-5
j_gene: TRBJ2-3
d_gene: -
abundance: -
CDR3aa: CASSYSTSSDTQYF
CDR3nt: TGTGCCAGCAGTTACTCAACTTCATCCGATACGCAGTATTTT